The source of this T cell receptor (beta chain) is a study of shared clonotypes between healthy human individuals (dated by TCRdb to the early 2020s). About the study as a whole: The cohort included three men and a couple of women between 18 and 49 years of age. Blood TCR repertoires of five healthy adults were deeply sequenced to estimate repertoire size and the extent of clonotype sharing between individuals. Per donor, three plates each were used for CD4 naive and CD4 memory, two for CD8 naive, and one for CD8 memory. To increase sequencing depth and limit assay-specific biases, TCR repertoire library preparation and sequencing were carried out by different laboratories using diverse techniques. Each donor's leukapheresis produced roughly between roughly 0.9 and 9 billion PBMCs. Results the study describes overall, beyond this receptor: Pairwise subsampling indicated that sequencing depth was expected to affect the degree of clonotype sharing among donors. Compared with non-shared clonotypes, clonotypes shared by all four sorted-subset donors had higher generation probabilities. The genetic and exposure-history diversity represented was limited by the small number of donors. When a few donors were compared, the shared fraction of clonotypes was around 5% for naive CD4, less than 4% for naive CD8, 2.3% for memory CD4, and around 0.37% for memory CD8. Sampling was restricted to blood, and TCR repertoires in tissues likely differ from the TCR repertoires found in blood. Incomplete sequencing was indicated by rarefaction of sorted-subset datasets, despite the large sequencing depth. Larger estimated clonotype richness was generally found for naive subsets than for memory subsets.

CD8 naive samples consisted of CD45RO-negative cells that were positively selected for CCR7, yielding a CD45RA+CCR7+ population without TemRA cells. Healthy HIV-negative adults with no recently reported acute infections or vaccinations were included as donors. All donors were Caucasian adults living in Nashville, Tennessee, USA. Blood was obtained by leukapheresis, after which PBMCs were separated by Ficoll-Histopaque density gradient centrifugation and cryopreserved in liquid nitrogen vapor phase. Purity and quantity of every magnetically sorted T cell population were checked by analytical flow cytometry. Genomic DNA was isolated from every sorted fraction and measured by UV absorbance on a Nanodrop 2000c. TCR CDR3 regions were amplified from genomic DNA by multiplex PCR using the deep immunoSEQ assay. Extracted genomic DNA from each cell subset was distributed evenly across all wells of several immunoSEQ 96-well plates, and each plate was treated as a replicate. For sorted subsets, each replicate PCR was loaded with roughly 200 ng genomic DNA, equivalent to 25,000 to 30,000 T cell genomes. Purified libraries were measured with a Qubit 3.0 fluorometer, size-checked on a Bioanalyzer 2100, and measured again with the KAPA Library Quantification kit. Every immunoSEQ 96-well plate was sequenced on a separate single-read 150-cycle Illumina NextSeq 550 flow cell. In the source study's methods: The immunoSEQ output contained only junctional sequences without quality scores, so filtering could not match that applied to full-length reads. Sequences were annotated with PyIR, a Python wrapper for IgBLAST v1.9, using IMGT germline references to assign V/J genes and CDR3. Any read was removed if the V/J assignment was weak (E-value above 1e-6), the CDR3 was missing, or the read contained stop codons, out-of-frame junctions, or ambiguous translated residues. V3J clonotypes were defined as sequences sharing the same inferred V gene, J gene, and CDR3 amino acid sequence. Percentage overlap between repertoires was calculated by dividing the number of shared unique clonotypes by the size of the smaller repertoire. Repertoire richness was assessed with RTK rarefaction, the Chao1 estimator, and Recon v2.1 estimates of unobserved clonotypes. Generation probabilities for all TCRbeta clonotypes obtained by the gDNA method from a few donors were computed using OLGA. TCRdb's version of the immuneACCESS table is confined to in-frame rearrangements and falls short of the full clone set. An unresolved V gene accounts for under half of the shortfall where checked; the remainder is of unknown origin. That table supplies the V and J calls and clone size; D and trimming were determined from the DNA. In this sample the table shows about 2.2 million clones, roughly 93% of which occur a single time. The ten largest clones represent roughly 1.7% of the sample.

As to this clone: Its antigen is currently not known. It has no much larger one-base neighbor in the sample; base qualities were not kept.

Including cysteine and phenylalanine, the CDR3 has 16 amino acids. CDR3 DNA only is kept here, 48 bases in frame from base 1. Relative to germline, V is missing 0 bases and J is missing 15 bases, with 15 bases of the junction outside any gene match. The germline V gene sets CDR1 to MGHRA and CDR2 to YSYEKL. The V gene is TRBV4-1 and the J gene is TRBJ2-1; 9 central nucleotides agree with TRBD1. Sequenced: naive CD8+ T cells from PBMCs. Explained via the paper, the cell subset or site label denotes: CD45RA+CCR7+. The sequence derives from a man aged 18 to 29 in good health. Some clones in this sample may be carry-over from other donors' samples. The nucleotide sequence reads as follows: TGCGCCAGCAGCCAAGAAGGGACAGGGACCTATCAATCTCGGTTCTTC. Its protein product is CASSQEGTGTYQSRFF.